The 6 T cell receptor beta chains in this list originate from one sample, sequenced in a study of cytomegalovirus exposure and HLA in healthy donors listed by TCRdb under 2017. The library was obtained by the immunoSEQ multiplex PCR assay. For the multiplex PCR, a mixture combining 60 forward primers for TCR Vbeta segments and 13 reverse primers for TCR Jbeta segments was used. This immuneACCESS table, as held by TCRdb, lists in-frame sequences with V and J called but not all clones. Of the missing ones, under half trace to an unresolved V gene in checked studies; the others have no known cause. For this sample, the table gives more than 95,000 clones. Approximately 2.6% of the sample is taken by the ten largest. The sequencing input was PBMCs. Receptor source: a man aged 25 to 40 in good health and CMV-seronegative.

The V and J genes are TRBV28 and TRBJ1-1, with no clear D. V was shortened by 8 bases and J by 1 base, with 5 bases between the two germline ends. The CDR3 is 11 amino acids. Germline V gives CDR1 MDHEN, CDR2 SYDVKM. The CDR3 bases are TGTGCCAGCCGAGAGAACACTGAAGCTTTCTTT. Translation gives CASRENTEAFF.

The V call is TRBV5-1, the J call TRBJ1-5; TRBD1 aligns across 10 bases. Trimming took 2 bases from V and 6 from J; bases not matched to a gene: 2. Germline V CDR1 and CDR2: SGHRS, YFSETQ. This CDR3 has 14 residues. CDR3 amino acids: CASSFDRGLQPQHF. CDR3 DNA: TGCGCCAGCAGCTTTGACAGGGGGCTTCAGCCCCAGCATTTT.

The chain is built from TRBV27 and TRBJ1-5; weak D call: TRBD1 (5 bases). V gave up 8 bases and J gave up 5 bases, with 13 bases separating them. Germline V gene lookup returns CDR1 MNHEY and CDR2 SMNVEV (reference sequence). The CDR3 runs to 13 residues. CDR3 bases: TGTGCCAGCTCCCGCCGGGGGGATCAGCCCCAGCATTTT. Translated: CASSRRGDQPQHF.

V is TRBV28 and J is TRBJ2-2, with TRBD1 matching over 8 bases. From germline, CDR1 is MDHEN and CDR2 SYDVKM. CDR3 length: 18 residues. CDR3 coding DNA: TGTGCTGCGACCTCCGGACAGGGATGGGGTAGCAACGCCGGGGAGCTGTTTTTT. This encodes CAATSGQGWGSNAGELFF. The complete variable domain, with remaining parts taken from reference TRBV28 and TRBJ2-2, reads DVKVTQSSRYLVKRTGEKVFLECVQDMDHENMFWYRQDPGLGLRLIYFSYDVKMKEKGDIPEGYSVSREKKERFSLILESASTNQTSMYLCAATSGQGWGSNAGELFFGEGSRLTVL.

The chain carries TRBV23-1 and TRBJ2-6, with TRBD1 matching 11 bases. TRBV23-1 is flagged as an ORF with uncertain function. The CDR3 length is 19 residues. Trimming removed 3 bases from V and 0 bases from J; junction bases left unmatched: 7. CDR3 region: CASSQAPGQGDSGANVLTF. The DNA for the CDR3 is TGCGCCAGCAGTCAGGCCCCGGGACAGGGGGACTCTGGGGCCAACGTCCTGACTTTC.

V and J are TRBV7-6 and TRBJ2-5; D is possibly TRBD1 (6 bases). Trimming took off 6 bases at V and 2 bases at J, with 16 bases between the two ends. Germline V gene lookup returns CDR1 SGHVS and CDR2 FNYEAQ. This CDR3 is 15 amino acids long. The chain's CDR3 is CASRENGGLQETQYF. The CDR3 nucleotides read TGTGCCAGCAGGGAGAATGGGGGCCTTCAAGAGACCCAGTACTTC.